The entry below describes one T cell receptor beta chain. This specimen comes from a study of T cell changes during pregnancy in multiple sclerosis. The CDR3 is 15 amino acids. J was trimmed by 0 bases and V by 3 bases; bases with no gene match: 5. Germline CDR1 reads LNHDA; CDR2 reads SQIVND (reference sequence). Produced via immunoSEQ multiplex PCR; TCRdb's table is partial and in-frame only. Of about 83,000 clones in the sample, roughly nine tenths are singletons; the top ten hold 3.5% to 4%. Source: PBMCs, taken in the first trimester of pregnancy. The V call is TRBV19, the J call TRBJ2-7, with 7 nucleotides matching TRBD2. The clonotype comes from a female donor in good health, serving as a control in a pregnancy study. Some clones in this sample may be carry-over from other donors' samples. The CDR3 reads CASSISSGYSYEQYF. CDR3 nucleotide sequence: TGTGCCAGTAGTATCTCTAGCGGCTACTCCTACGAGCAGTACTTC.